The 6 T cell receptor beta chains below were found in one sample sequenced in a study of T cell responses to AZD1222 COVID-19 vaccine. TCRdb's table, derived via immunoSEQ multiplex PCR, lists solely in-frame clones and lacks some. The data show approximately 120,000 clones, 70% to 90% seen once. Sequenced material: peripheral blood, taken on day 0 of AZD1222 vaccination. Receptor source: an adult in good health.

This chain connects TRBV9 to TRBJ2-3; D gene ambiguous. Germline-derived CDR1 and CDR2 are SGDLS and YYNGEE. V gave up 2 bases and J gave up 7 bases, with 5 bases separating them. The CDR3 runs to 11 residues. The CDR3 DNA reads as TGTGCCAGCAGCGTTGGGAATACGCAGTATTTT. As protein: CASSVGNTQYF.

The chain joins TRBV6-5 to TRBJ1-1, with a possible D match to TRBD1 (6 bases). This CDR3 region has 16 residues. Germline lookup yields CDR1 MNHEY and CDR2 SVGAGI. The V end lost 0 bases, the J end lost 1 base, and 12 bases lay between the germline ends. This CDR3 is CASSYSGGTTNTEAFF. Written as DNA, the CDR3 is TGTGCCAGCAGTTACTCCGGGGGCACGACGAACACTGAAGCTTTCTTT.

The V call is TRBV19, the J call TRBJ1-5; D unclear. The germline V and J ends were trimmed by 5 bases and 4 bases, with 9 bases remaining between them. The CDR3 consists of 13 residues. CDR1 is LNHDA, CDR2 SQIVND, per germline (reference sequence). The CDR3 here is CASSAHLNQPQHF. Written as DNA, the CDR3 is TGTGCCAGTAGTGCACACTTGAATCAGCCCCAGCATTTT.

This rearrangement joins TRBV3-1 (or the pseudogene TRBV3-2) to TRBJ1-5; D possibly corresponds to TRBD1 (5 bases). Trimming removed 1 base at V and 2 bases at J, with 6 bases between. The length of the CDR3 is 14 residues. Germline values: CDR1 LGHDT, CDR2 YNNKEL (reference sequence). The CDR3 loop is CASSQGRGNQPQHF. CDR3 coding DNA: TGTGCCAGCAGCCAAGGCAGGGGCAATCAGCCCCAGCATTTT.

The J gene is TRBJ2-6, the V gene TRBV5-1; D possibly corresponds to TRBD2 (6 bases). The length of the CDR3 is 21 residues. The germline V gene has CDR1 SGHRS and CDR2 YFSETQ. V gave up 0 bases and J gave up 0 bases, with 22 bases separating them. Written as DNA, the CDR3 is TGCGCCAGCAGCTTGGGGTTGGACACGGACTACTATAGCTCTGGGGCCAACGTCCTGACTTTC. It encodes CASSLGLDTDYYSSGANVLTF.

In regard to this clone: At one boundary the junction diverges from the germline segment, which might be a read error. The rearrangement uses TRBV7-2 and TRBJ2-6; D ambiguous. This CDR3 comprises 14 residues. Germline V gives CDR1 SGHTA, CDR2 FQGNSA. The CDR3 protein is CASTLDPGANVLTF. The CDR3, as DNA: TGTGCCAGCACCTTAGACCCTGGGGCCAACGTCCTGACTTTC. The full variable domain, rest sourced from reference TRBV7-2 and TRBJ2-6, is GAGVSQSPSNKVTEKGKDVELRCDPISGHTALYWYRQSLGQGLEFLIYFQGNSAPDKSGLPSDRFSAERTGGSVSTLTIQRTQQEDSAVYLCASTLDPGANVLTFGAGSRLTVL.